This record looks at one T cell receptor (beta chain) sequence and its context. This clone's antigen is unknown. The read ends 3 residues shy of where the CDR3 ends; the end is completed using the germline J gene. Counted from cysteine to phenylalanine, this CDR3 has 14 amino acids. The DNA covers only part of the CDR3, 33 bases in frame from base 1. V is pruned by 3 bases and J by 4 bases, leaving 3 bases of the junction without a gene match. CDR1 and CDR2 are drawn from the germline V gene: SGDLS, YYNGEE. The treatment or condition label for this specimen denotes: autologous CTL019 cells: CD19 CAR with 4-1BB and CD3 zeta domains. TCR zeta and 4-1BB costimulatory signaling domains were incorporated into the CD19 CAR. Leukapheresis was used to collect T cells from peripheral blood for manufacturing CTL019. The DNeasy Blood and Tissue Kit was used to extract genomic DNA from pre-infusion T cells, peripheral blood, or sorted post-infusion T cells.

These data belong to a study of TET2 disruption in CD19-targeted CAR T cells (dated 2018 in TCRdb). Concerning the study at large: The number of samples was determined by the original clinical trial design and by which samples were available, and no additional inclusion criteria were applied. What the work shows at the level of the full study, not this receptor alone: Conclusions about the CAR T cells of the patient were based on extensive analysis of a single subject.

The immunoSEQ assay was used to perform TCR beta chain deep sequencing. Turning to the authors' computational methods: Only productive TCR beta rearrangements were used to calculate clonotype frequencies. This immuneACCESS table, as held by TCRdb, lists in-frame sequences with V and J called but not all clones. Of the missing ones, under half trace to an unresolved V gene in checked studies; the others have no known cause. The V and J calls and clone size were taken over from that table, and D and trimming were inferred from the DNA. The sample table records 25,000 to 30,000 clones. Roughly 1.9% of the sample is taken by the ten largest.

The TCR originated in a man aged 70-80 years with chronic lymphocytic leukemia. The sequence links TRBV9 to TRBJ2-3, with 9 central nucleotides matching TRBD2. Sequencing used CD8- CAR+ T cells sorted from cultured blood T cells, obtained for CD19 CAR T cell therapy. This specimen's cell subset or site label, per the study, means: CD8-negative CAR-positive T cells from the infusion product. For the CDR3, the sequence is CASSAGLASDTQYF. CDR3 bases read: TGTGCCAGCAGCGCGGGACTAGCTTCAGATACG.